Sequencing of this T cell receptor beta chain was carried out in a study of OX40 agonist ivuxolimab in advanced cancers. Whole-study context: Cancers in dose escalation were hepatocellular, melanoma, renal cell and head and neck.

Clones were read by immunoSEQ multiplex PCR, and TCRdb kept only the in-frame ones, dropping some. The sample has roughly 63,000 clones; about 89% are singletons. With autoimmune disease history or systemic immunosuppression, patients were excluded. V lost 0 bases to trimming and J lost 2 bases; unmatched junction nucleotides: 16. The germline CDR1 and CDR2 sequences are MGHRA and YSYEKL. The CDR3 runs to 20 residues. The receptor comes from an adult with an advanced solid tumor such as melanoma, head and neck, liver or kidney cancer. Sequencing was performed on CD4+ or CD8+ T cells sorted from blood, taken in a trial of the OX40 agonist ivuxolimab. V and J are TRBV4-1 and TRBJ1-5; TRBD1 agrees at 7 bases. For the CDR3, the DNA is TGCGCCAGCAGCCAAGATAAATCCCTCAGGGGGAGCGGCGGCAATCAGCCCCAGCATTTT. Translation gives CASSQDKSLRGSGGNQPQHF.